This T cell receptor (beta chain) was profiled in a study of cytomegalovirus exposure and HLA in healthy donors. Study summary: There were 88 million or so unique TCRs (from HLA-typed donors) in an early data release. Study-level results: Investigators reported around 150 TCR beta chains as tied to cytomegalovirus. The study assumed roughly uniform donor sequencing depth for presence/absence analyses.

Germline lookup yields CDR1 SNHLY and CDR2 FYNNEI. V trimming: 3 bases; J trimming: 0 bases; junction bases outside the gene matches: 4. This CDR3 comprises 16 residues. As concerns this clone: Its antigen is currently unknown.

Donors were ostensibly healthy at sampling, although undocumented immune exposures were probable. PCR involved 60 Vbeta and 13 Jbeta primers. The table came from immunoSEQ multiplex PCR; TCRdb's copy has only in-frame clones and leaves some out. The sample includes around 150,000 clones. The sequence came from a man in his forties in good health and CMV-seronegative. The specimen was PBMCs. J is TRBJ1-3 and V is TRBV2, with 8 positions matching TRBD1. The CDR3 spells CASSEQGANSGNTIYF. CDR3 DNA sequence: TGTGCCAGCAGTGAGCAGGGGGCCAACTCTGGAAACACCATATATTTT.